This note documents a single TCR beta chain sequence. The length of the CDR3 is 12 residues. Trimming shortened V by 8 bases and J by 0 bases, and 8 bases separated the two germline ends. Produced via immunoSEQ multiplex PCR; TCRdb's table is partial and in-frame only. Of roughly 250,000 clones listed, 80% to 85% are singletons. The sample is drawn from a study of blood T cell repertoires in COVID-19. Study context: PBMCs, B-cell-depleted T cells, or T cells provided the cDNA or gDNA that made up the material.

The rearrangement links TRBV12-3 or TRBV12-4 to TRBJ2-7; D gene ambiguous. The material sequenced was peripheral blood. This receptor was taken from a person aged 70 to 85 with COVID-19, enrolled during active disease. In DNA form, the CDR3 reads TGTGCCAGCCTCGAGAGCTCCTACGAGCAGTACTTC. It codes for CASLESSYEQYF.